This T cell receptor (beta chain) emerged from a study of blood T cell repertoires in COVID-19. The overall study: The United States, Italy and Spain provided the acute and convalescent COVID-19 samples.

Trimming stripped 1 base from V and 1 base from J, with 6 bases between. This CDR3 has 13 amino acids. Germline V gene lookup returns CDR1 SGHNT and CDR2 YYREEE (reference sequence). Data came from immunoSEQ multiplex PCR; TCRdb stores just in-frame clones and leaves some out. The table shows about 160,000 clones, with over 80% occurring only once. This sequence was found in a man between 65 and 79 years old who had recovered from COVID-19. The rearrangement uses TRBV5-4 and TRBJ2-7; a weak D match, TRBD1 (5 bases). The source material was peripheral blood. The CDR3 nucleotides are TGTGCCAGCAGCTTGCGACAGTCCTACGAGCAGTACTTC. Its translation is CASSLRQSYEQYF.